What follows is one TCR beta chain and its context. The antigen it binds to is not known. Base qualities are not provided; no much larger clone lies one nucleotide away. The data derive from a study of lymphopenia after photon versus proton radiotherapy (dated by TCRdb to between 2018 and 2021). For the wider study: In patients with gastrointestinal tumors who developed high-grade lymphopenia, the study compared the immunological effects of photon radiation therapy with those of proton radiation therapy. The cohort comprised 15 to 20 patients with gastrointestinal tumors who received either photon or proton therapy and then developed lymphopenia. The goal of the study was to describe how the two radiation modalities differ in their effects on the immune system.

Library generation was performed with the immunoSEQ multiplex PCR assay. Deep sequencing of rearranged TCR beta loci, alongside multiparametric flow cytometry, was used to profile T cell repertoires. TCRdb retrieved this table from immuneACCESS and kept in-frame rearrangements only. Not all clones are present; in checked studies, unresolved V genes account for under half, and no reason is known for the remainder. The table for this sample lists 15,000 or so clones; 85% to 90% of them were counted only once. The ten largest make up roughly 11% of the sample. The study at large found these results: The survival association was assessed only in patients who died, and the authors presented better survival with proton therapy as a possibility rather than a demonstrated result. After the lymphocyte count nadir, photon-treated repertoires showed oligoclonal expansion, especially of CD8+ Temra cells, which drove the drop in diversity. During treatment, patients who received photon therapy lost naive T cells and TCR diversity and gained effector/memory populations, whereas patients who received proton therapy remained relatively stable. Across the cohort, among patients who died, a greater drop in TCR diversity after the nadir was inversely correlated with overall survival time.

The junction carries 15 bases between V and J, which are trimmed by 5 bases and 2 bases respectively. The CDR3 measures 15 amino acids from cysteine to phenylalanine. Just the 45-base CDR3 DNA is kept, in frame starting at base 1. For CDR1 and CDR2, the germline V gene lists SNHLY and FYNNEI. The sample in question was peripheral blood, obtained from a patient treated with proton-based radiotherapy. This sequence uses TRBV2 and TRBJ1-1; TRBD1 is a possible D gene, resting on 6 matching bases. The TCR sequence derives from a man between 65 and 80 years old with pancreatic cancer. The CDR3 amino acid sequence is: CASSKIGQTNTEAFF. The DNA sequence reads TGTGCCAGCAGTAAGATAGGACAGACTAACACTGAAGCTTTCTTT.